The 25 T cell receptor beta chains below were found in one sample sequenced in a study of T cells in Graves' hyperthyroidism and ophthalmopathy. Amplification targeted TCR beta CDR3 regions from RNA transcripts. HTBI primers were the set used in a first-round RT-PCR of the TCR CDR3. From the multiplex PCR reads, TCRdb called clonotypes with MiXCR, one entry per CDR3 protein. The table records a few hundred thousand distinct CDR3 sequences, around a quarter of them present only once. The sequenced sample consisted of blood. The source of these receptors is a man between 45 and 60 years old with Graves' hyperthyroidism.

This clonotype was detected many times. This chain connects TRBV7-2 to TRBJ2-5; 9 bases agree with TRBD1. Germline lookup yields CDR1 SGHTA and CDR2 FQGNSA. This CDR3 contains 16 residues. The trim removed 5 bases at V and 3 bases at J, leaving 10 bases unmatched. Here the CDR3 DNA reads TGTGCCAGCAGCCCCATTCTCCGGACAGGGGAAGAGACCCAGTACTTC. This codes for CASSPILRTGEETQYF.

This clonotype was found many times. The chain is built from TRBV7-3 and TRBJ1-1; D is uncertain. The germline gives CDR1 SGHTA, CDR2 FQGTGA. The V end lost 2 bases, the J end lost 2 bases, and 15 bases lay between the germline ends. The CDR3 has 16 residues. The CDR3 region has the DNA TGTGCCAGCAGCTTATCCTCCTTGGAGATTAACACTGAAGCTTTCTTT. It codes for CASSLSSLEINTEAFF.

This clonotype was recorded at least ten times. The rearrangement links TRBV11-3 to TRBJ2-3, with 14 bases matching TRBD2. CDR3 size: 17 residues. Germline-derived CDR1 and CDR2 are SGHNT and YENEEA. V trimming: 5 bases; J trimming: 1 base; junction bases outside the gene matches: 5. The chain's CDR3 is CASSTGTSGRGTDTQYF. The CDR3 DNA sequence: TGTGCCAGCAGCACAGGGACTAGCGGGAGAGGCACAGATACGCAGTATTTT.

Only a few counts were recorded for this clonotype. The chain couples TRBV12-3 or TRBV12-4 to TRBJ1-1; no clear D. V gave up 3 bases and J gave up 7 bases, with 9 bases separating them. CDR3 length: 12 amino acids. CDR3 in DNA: TGTGCCAGCAGTTTTTGGGAGGATGAAGCTTTCTTT. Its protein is CASSFWEDEAFF.

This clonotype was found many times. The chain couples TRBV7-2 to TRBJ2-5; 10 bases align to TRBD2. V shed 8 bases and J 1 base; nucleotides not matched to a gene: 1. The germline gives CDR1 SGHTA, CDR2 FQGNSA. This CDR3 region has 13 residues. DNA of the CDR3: TGTGCCAGCGGACTAGCGGTCCAAGAGACCCAGTACTTC. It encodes CASGLAVQETQYF.

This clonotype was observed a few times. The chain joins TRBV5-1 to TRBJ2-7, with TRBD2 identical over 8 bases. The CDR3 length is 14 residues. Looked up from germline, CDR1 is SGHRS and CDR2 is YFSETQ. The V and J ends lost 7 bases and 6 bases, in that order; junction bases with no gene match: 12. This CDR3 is CASRPGGAQGEQYF. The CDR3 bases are TGCGCCAGCCGACCGGGAGGGGCGCAGGGCGAGCAGTACTTC.

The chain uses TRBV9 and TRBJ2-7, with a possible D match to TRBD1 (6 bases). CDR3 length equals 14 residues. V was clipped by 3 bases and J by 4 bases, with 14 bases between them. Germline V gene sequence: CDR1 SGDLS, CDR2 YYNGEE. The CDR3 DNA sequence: TGTGCCAGCAGCGCACAGGGATTAAGTTACGAGCAGTACTTC. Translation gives CASSAQGLSYEQYF.

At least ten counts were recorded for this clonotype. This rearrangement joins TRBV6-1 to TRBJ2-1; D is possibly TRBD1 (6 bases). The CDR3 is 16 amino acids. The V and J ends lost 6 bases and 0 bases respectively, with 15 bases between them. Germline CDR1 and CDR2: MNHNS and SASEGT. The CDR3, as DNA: TGTGCCAGCAGAGAATCACAGGGAAGCTCCTACAATGAGCAGTTCTTC. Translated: CASRESQGSSYNEQFF.

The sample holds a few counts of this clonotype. The chain's CDR3 is CASSLEDMDEKLFF. The CDR3 nucleotides read TGTGCCAGCAGCCTAGAGGACATGGACGAAAAACTGTTTTTT. The chain uses TRBV7-2 and TRBJ1-4, with D possibly being TRBD1 (5 bases). Trimming removed 5 bases at V and 8 bases at J, with 15 bases between. CDR3 length equals 14 residues. From germline, CDR1 is SGHTA and CDR2 FQGNSA. Together with reference TRBV7-2 and TRBJ1-4, the CDR3 gives the full variable domain: GAGVSQSPSNKVTEKGKDVELRCDPISGHTALYWYRQSLGQGLEFLIYFQGNSAPDKSGLPSDRFSAERTGGSVSTLTIQRTQQEDSAVYLCASSLEDMDEKLFFGSGTQLSVL.

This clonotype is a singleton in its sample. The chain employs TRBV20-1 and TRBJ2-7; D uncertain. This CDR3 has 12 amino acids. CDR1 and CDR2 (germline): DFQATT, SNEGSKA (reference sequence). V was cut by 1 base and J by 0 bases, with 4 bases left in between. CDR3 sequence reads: CSARGNSYEQYF. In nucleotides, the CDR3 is TGCAGTGCTAGAGGCAACTCCTACGAGCAGTACTTC.

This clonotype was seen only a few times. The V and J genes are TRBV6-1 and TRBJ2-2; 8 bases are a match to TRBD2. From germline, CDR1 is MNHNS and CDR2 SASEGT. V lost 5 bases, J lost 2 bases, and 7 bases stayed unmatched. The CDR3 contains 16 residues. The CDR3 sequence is CASSSGGTTNTGELFF. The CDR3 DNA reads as TGTGCCAGCAGTTCGGGAGGGACTACAAACACCGGGGAGCTGTTTTTT.

CDR3 in amino acids: CASSFGGPSEKLFF. The CDR3 coding sequence is TGTGCCAGCAGCTTCGGGGGGCCAAGTGAAAAACTGTTTTTT. The gene calls are TRBV7-9 and TRBJ1-4; perhaps TRBD1 as D (6 bases). V dropped 3 bases and J dropped 7 bases, with 12 bases sitting between them. The CDR3 contains 14 residues. Looked up from germline, CDR1 is SEHNR and CDR2 is FQNEAQ (reference sequence).

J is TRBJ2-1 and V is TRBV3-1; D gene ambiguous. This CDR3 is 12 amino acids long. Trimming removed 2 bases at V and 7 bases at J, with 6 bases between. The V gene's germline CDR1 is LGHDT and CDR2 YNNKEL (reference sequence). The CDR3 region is CASSQSRNEQFF. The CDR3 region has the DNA TGTGCCAGCAGCCAAAGTAGAAATGAGCAGTTCTTC.

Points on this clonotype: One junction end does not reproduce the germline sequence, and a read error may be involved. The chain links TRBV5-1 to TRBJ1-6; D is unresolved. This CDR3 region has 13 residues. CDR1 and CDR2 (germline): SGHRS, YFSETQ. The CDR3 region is CASSWDYNSPLHF. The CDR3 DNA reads TGCGCCAGTAGCTGGGATTATAATTCACCCCTCCACTTT. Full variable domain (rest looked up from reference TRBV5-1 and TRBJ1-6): KAGVTQTPRYLIKTRGQQVTLSCSPISGHRSVSWYQQTPGQGLQFLFEYFSETQRNKGNFPGRFSGRQFSNSRSEMNVSTLELGDSALYLCASSWDYNSPLHFGNGTRLTVT.

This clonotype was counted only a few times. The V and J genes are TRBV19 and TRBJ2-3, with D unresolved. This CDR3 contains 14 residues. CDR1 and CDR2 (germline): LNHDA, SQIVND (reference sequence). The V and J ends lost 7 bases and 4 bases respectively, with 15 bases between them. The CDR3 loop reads CASTQKTSADTQYF. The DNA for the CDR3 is TGTGCCAGTACCCAAAAGACGTCGGCAGATACGCAGTATTTT.

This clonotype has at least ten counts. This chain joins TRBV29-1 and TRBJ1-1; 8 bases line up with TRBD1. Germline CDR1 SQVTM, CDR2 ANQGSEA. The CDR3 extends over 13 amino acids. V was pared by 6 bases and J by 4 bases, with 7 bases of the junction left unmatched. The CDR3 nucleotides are TGCAGCGTCCGAGGGGACAGGACCACTGAAGCTTTCTTT. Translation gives CSVRGDRTTEAFF. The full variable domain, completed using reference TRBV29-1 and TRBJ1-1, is SAVISQKPSRDICQRGTSLTIQCQVDSQVTMMFWYRQQPGQSLTLIATANQGSEATYESGFVIDKFPISRPNLTFSTLTVSNMSPEDSSIYLCSVRGDRTTEAFFGQGTRLTVV.

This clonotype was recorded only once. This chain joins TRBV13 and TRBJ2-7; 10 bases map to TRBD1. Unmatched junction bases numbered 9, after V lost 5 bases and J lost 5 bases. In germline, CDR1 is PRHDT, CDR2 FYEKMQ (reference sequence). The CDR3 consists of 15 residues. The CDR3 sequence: CASSVPGQGNDEQYF. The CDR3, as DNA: TGTGCCAGCAGCGTCCCGGGACAGGGGAATGACGAGCAGTACTTC.

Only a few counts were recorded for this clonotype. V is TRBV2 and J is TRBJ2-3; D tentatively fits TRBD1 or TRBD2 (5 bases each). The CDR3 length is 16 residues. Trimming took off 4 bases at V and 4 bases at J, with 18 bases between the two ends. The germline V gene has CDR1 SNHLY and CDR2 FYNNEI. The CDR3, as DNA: TGTGCCAGCAGTGTAGGGGTTCGATCGGGGTCAGATACGCAGTATTTT. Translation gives CASSVGVRSGSDTQYF.

The CDR3 DNA sequence: TGTGCCAGCAGCTTCTCACTAGCCCGAGTGGAGGCCCAGTACTTC. The encoded protein is CASSFSLARVEAQYF. The chain combines TRBV11-3 with TRBJ2-5, with D tentatively TRBD2 (6 bases). Between the trimmed V and J ends, which lost 3 bases and 9 bases, there was a span of 20 bases. CDR1 and CDR2 (germline): SGHNT, YENEEA. The CDR3 is 15 amino acids.

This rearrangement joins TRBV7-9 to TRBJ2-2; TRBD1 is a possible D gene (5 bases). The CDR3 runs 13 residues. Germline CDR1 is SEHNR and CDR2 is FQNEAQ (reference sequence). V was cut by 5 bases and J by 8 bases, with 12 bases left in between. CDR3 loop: CASSQPRTGELFF. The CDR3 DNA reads TGTGCCAGCAGCCAGCCTAGGACAGGGGAGCTGTTTTTT.

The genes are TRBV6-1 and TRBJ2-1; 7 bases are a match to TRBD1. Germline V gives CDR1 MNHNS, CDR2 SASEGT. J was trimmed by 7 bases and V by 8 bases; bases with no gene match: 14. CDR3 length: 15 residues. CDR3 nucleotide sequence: TGTGCCAGCGGGATGGAGTCAGGGGGTGGAAATGAGCAGTTCTTC. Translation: CASGMESGGGNEQFF.

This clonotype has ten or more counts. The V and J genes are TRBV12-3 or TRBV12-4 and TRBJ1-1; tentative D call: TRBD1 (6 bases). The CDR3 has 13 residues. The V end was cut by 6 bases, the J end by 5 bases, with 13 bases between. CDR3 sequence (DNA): TGTGCCAGCAGACACCAGGGGCGTACTGAAGCTTTCTTT. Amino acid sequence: CASRHQGRTEAFF.

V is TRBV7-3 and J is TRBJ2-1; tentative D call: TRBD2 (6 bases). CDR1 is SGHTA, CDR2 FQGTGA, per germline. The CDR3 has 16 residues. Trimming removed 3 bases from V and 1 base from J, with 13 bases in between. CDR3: CASSLSLASSYNEQFF. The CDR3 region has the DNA TGTGCCAGCAGCTTGTCTCTAGCGTCATCCTACAATGAGCAGTTCTTC.

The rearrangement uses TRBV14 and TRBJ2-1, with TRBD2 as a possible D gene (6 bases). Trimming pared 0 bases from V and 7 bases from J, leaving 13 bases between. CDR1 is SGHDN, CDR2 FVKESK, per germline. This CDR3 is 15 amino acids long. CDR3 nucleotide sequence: TGTGCCAGCAGCCAAGAGACGGGAGCACAAAATGAGCAGTTCTTC. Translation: CASSQETGAQNEQFF.

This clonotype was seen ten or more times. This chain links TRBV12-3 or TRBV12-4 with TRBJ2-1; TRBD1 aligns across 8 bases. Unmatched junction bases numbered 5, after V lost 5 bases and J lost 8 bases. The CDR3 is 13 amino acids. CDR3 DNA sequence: TGTGCCAGCAGTCCAACAGGGGGTTATGAGCAGTTCTTC. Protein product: CASSPTGGYEQFF.